The 2 T cell receptor beta chains listed next were all sequenced from one sample in a study of shared clonotypes between healthy human individuals (dated by TCRdb to about 2020). Receptor amplification or capture employed the immunoSEQ multiplex PCR assay. TCRdb provides this immuneACCESS table in a form limited to in-frame rearrangements. Some clones are lacking; in checked studies, under half of them reflect an unresolved V gene, and why the rest are absent is not known. This sample has 800,000 to 1,200,000 clones in its table, and about 84% of those were observed once. The ten largest clones add up to more than 0.5% of the sample. Sequenced input: memory CD4+ T cells from PBMCs. The cell subset or site label for this specimen denotes: CD45RA-negative fraction. These receptors all come from a man younger than 35 in good health. Some clones in this sample may be carry-over from other donors' samples.

The CDR3 DNA is TGTGCCAGCAGCTTTTCTCTAAATGAGCAGTTCTTC. It yields the protein CASSFSLNEQFF. The V call is TRBV7-9, the J call TRBJ2-1; the D is unclear. This CDR3 spans 12 amino acids. Germline V gene lookup returns CDR1 SEHNR and CDR2 FQNEAQ (reference sequence). Trimming shortened V by 3 bases and J by 7 bases, and 7 bases separated the two germline ends.

The chain has TRBV27 and TRBJ2-5; TRBD2 might be the D (5 bases). Between the trimmed V and J ends, which lost 2 bases and 2 bases, there was a span of 24 bases. Germline V gene lookup returns CDR1 MNHEY and CDR2 SMNVEV (reference sequence). The CDR3 consists of 19 residues. This chain's CDR3 is CASSLKVRRSPGEQETQYF. For the CDR3, the DNA is TGTGCCAGCAGTTTAAAAGTCCGGAGATCCCCCGGGGAACAAGAGACCCAGTACTTC.